The 19 T cell receptor beta chains given below trace back to one sample, sequenced in a study of shared clonotypes between healthy human individuals (dated by TCRdb to 2018 to 2020). The library relied on the immunoSEQ multiplex PCR assay. The immuneACCESS repertoire file appears here via TCRdb, limited to in-frame rearrangements. These files lack a portion of the clones; in checked studies, under half of the deficit traces to unresolved V genes, and the cause of the others is not known. The sample contains more than 400,000 clones, more than 75% of them found a single time. The ten largest clones add up to around 12% of the sample. The sequenced sample was PBMCs. The receptors were gathered from a woman aged 40 to 49 in good health. Some clones in this sample may be carry-over from other donors' samples.

The CDR3 bases are TGTGCCAGCAGTGACGGGGGCTCCACCTATGGCTACACCTTC. Translated: CASSDGGSTYGYTF. The genes are TRBV2 and TRBJ1-2; TRBD1 is a possible D gene (6 bases). The CDR3 has 14 residues. CDR1 is SNHLY and CDR2 is FYNNEI in the germline V gene. V was shortened by 3 bases and J by 4 bases, with 12 bases between the two germline ends.

Concerning this clone itself: Since a much larger clone is just one base distant, this may be a read error. This sequence joins TRBV6-9 and TRBJ1-1; D not certain. Germline values: CDR1 MNHGY, CDR2 SVAAGI. CDR3 length equals 11 residues. DNA of the CDR3: TGTGCCAGCCACCGCTGTGACGAAGATTTCTTT. This encodes CASHRCDEDFF.

The chain recombines TRBV19 with TRBJ2-7, with D possibly matching TRBD1 (6 bases). Germline loops: CDR1 LNHDA, CDR2 SQIVND (reference sequence). Trimming removed 7 bases from V and 4 bases from J, with 14 bases in between. The CDR3 runs 13 residues. This CDR3 reads CASKAGDSYEQYF. The CDR3 nucleotides read TGTGCCAGTAAGGCAGGGGATTCTTACGAGCAGTACTTC.

This clone has a single count. The chain uses TRBV30 and TRBJ1-2, with D hard to call. V lost 0 bases and J lost 8, with 10 bases in between. Germline CDR1 reads GTSNPN; CDR2 reads SVGIG (reference sequence). The CDR3 contains 12 residues. The DNA for the CDR3 is TGTGCCTGGAGTGTCCGGACGGCGGGCTACACCTTC. Its protein is CAWSVRTAGYTF. The full variable domain, in which reference TRBV30 and TRBJ1-2 provide the parts outside the CDR3, is SQTIHQWPATLVQPVGSPLSLECTVEGTSNPNLYWYRQAAGRGLQLLFYSVGIGQISSEVPQNLSASRPQDRQFILSSKKLLLSDSGFYLCAWSVRTAGYTFGSGTRLTVV.

The gene calls are TRBV28 and TRBJ2-2; D is uncertain. Germline CDR1 reads MDHEN; CDR2 reads SYDVKM. This CDR3 region has 16 residues. Trimming took off 0 bases at V and 0 bases at J, with 8 bases between the two ends. The CDR3 DNA sequence: TGTGCCAGCAGTTTATGGGCCAACGCGAACACCGGGGAGCTGTTTTTT. It codes for CASSLWANANTGELFF. Together with reference TRBV28 and TRBJ2-2, the CDR3 gives the full variable domain: DVKVTQSSRYLVKRTGEKVFLECVQDMDHENMFWYRQDPGLGLRLIYFSYDVKMKEKGDIPEGYSVSREKKERFSLILESASTNQTSMYLCASSLWANANTGELFFGEGSRLTVL.

This clone showed up just a few times. The chain couples TRBV11-3 to TRBJ2-1; TRBD1 agrees at 8 bases. With 4 bases clipped from V and 8 bases from J, the junction kept 10 bases outside the gene matches. Germline V gives CDR1 SGHNT, CDR2 YENEEA. This CDR3 comprises 15 residues. The CDR3 DNA sequence: TGTGCCAGCAGCTCCGGTGGACAGGGTCAGGATGAGCAGTTCTTC. It yields the protein CASSSGGQGQDEQFF. The full variable domain, in which reference TRBV11-3 and TRBJ2-1 provide the parts outside the CDR3, is EAGVVQSPRYKIIEKKQPVAFWCNPISGHNTLYWYLQNLGQGPELLIRYENEEAVDDSQLPKDRFSAERLKGVDSTLKIQPAELGDSAVYLCASSSGGQGQDEQFFGPGTRLTVL.

A note on this clone: An end of the junction does not agree with germline; a read error may underlie this. The sample has other DNA sequences that encode this CDR3 too. This sequence joins TRBV30 and TRBJ1-5; D is perhaps TRBD1 (5 bases). The CDR3 runs 14 residues. Germline-derived CDR1 and CDR2 are GTSNPN and SVGIG (reference sequence). CDR3 in amino acids: CAWSAGRGLLPQHF. The CDR3, as DNA: TGCGCCTGGAGTGCCGGGAGGGGCCTGCTGCCCCAGCATTTT. The full variable domain, in which reference TRBV30 and TRBJ1-5 provide the parts outside the CDR3, is SQTIHQWPATLVQPVGSPLSLECTVEGTSNPNLYWYRQAAGRGLQLLFYSVGIGQISSEVPQNLSASRPQDRQFILSSKKLLLSDSGFYLCAWSAGRGLLPQHFGDGTRLSIL.

V usage is TRBV7-8 and J usage is TRBJ2-3; 10 nucleotides match TRBD2. CDR3 size: 17 residues. Germline-derived CDR1 and CDR2 are SGHVS and FQNEAQ. The V gene end was trimmed by 3 bases and the J gene end by 0 bases; junction bases not matched to a gene: 6. CDR3 protein: CASSFPSTSGSTDTQYF. The CDR3 nucleotides read TGTGCCAGCAGCTTTCCTTCGACTAGCGGGAGCACAGATACGCAGTATTTT.

The rearrangement links TRBV19 to TRBJ2-3; TRBD2 might be the D (6 bases). CDR3 length: 15 amino acids. Germline V gene data show CDR1 as LNHDA and CDR2 as SQIVND (reference sequence). Trimming removed 5 bases at V and 2 bases at J, with 14 bases between. CDR3 DNA: TGTGCCAGTAGTCCCGGGGACTCCTCCACAGATACGCAGTATTTT. This encodes CASSPGDSSTDTQYF.

The V gene is TRBV5-8, the J gene TRBJ1-1; no reliable D call. Germline assignment: CDR1 SGHTS and CDR2 YDEGEE. The CDR3 length is 15 residues. The ends were cut back, 4 bases at V and 1 base at J, with 14 bases in the middle. Written as DNA, the CDR3 is TGTGCCAGCAGCCATAGGATGGCAGAGAACACTGAAGCTTTCTTT. Translating gives CASSHRMAENTEAFF. The whole variable domain, filled in from reference TRBV5-8 and TRBJ1-1, reads EAGVTQSPTHLIKTRGQQATLRCSPISGHTSVYWYQQALGLGLQFLLWYDEGEERNRGNFPPRFSGRQFPNYSSELNVNALELEDSALYLCASSHRMAENTEAFFGQGTRLTVV.

This chain uses TRBV11-2 with TRBJ2-1, with 8 bases aligning to TRBD2. CDR3 length: 15 residues. From germline, CDR1 is SGHAT and CDR2 FQNNGV. The trim removed 4 bases at V and 4 bases at J, leaving 6 bases unmatched. CDR3 DNA sequence: TGTGCCAGCAGCTCCGTAGCGGGATCATACAATGAGCAGTTCTTC. Translating gives CASSSVAGSYNEQFF.

The J gene is TRBJ1-2, the V gene TRBV28; a weak D match, TRBD1 (6 bases). The CDR3 totals 13 residues. V lost 7 bases to trimming and J lost 4 bases, with 13 bases between them. Germline values: CDR1 MDHEN, CDR2 SYDVKM. Written as DNA, the CDR3 is TGTGCCAGCATGACAGGAAGAATCTATGGCTACACCTTC. Its protein is CASMTGRIYGYTF.

In nucleotides, the CDR3 is TGTGCCTGGATACCCGGATCCGGAGAGACCCAGTACTTC. It translates to CAWIPGSGETQYF. The V call is TRBV30, the J call TRBJ2-5, with no clear D. CDR1 is GTSNPN and CDR2 is SVGIG in the germline V gene (reference sequence). V was pared by 4 bases and J by 4 bases, with 13 bases between. The CDR3 sequence is 13 residues long.

The chain recombines TRBV27 with TRBJ2-7; D uncertain. Germline CDR1 is MNHEY and CDR2 is SMNVEV (reference sequence). The CDR3 has 13 amino acids. V lost 3 bases, J lost 6 bases, and 12 bases lay in between. CDR3 nucleotides: TGTGCCAGCAGTTTTGGGTCCGGGCGCGAGCAGTACTTC. This encodes CASSFGSGREQYF.

The chain combines TRBV11-2 with TRBJ2-3, with 13 bases that match TRBD2. Losses at the gene ends were 6 bases for V and 6 bases for J; bases not matched to a gene: 9. Per germline, CDR1 SGHAT and CDR2 FQNNGV. The CDR3 contains 16 residues. DNA for the CDR3: TGTGCCAGCAGGAGAACTAGCGGGAGGGCCTCGGATACGCAGTATTTT. Its translation: CASRRTSGRASDTQYF.

This clone has ten or more counts. Other DNA sequences in the sample encode the same CDR3. The CDR3 DNA is TGTGCCAGCAGTTACGAGGCAGGCGGTTCACCCCTCCACTTT. Translated, it gives CASSYEAGGSPLHF. This chain connects TRBV6-6 to TRBJ1-6; D gene unclear. Germline lookup yields CDR1 MNHNY and CDR2 SVGAGI (reference sequence). The CDR3 is made up of 14 amino acids. V was pared by 2 bases and J by 9 bases, with 11 bases between.

J is TRBJ1-2 and V is TRBV5-4; possibly TRBD1 for D (5 bases). V was cut by 2 bases and J by 8 bases, with 19 bases left in between. This CDR3 is built from 15 residues. Per germline, CDR1 SGHNT and CDR2 YYREEE (reference sequence). In DNA form, the CDR3 reads TGTGCCAGCAGCTTCGCGGGACGGAACCGAGAGGGCTACACCTTC. The encoded protein is CASSFAGRNREGYTF. The full variable domain, rest sourced from reference TRBV5-4 and TRBJ1-2, is ETGVTQSPTHLIKTRGQQVTLRCSSQSGHNTVSWYQQALGQGPQFIFQYYREEENGRGNFPPRFSGLQFPNYSSELNVNALELDDSALYLCASSFAGRNREGYTFGSGTRLTVV.

By share, this clone ranks as medium-sized. The same CDR3 can be traced to other DNA sequences in this sample. This chain links TRBV7-2 with TRBJ1-1, with D unresolved. The germline CDR1 and CDR2 sequences are SGHTA and FQGNSA. The CDR3 sequence is 14 residues long. Trimming left V 3 bases short and J 0 bases short, with 8 bases between. The CDR3 sequence is CASSFGMLNTEAFF. The CDR3 DNA follows: TGTGCCAGCAGCTTCGGGATGTTGAACACTGAAGCTTTCTTT.

The chain employs TRBV2 and TRBJ2-5; 10 positions agree with TRBD1. The CDR3 is 15 residues long. The J segment lost 5 bases and the V segment lost 6 bases, leaving 9 bases of the junction unmatched. Per germline, CDR1 SNHLY and CDR2 FYNNEI. The CDR3 spells CASRDRDRGGETQYF. The DNA of the CDR3 is TGTGCCAGCAGGGACCGGGACAGGGGTGGCGAGACCCAGTACTTC. Based on the CDR3 plus reference TRBV2 and TRBJ2-5, the full variable domain is EPEVTQTPSHQVTQMGQEVILRCVPISNHLYFYWYRQILGQKVEFLVSFYNNEISEKSEIFDDQFSVERPDGSNFTLKIRSTKLEDSAMYFCASRDRDRGGETQYFGPGTRLLVL.